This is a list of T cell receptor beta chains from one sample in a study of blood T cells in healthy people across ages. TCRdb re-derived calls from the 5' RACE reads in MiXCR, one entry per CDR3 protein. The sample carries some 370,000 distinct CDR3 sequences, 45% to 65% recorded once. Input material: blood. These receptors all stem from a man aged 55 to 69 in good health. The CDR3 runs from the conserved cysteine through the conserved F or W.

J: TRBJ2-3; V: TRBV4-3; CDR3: CTSSQELPDTQYF
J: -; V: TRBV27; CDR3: CASSFRRVPTQETQYF
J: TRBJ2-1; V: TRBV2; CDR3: CASSDARGGGNEQFF
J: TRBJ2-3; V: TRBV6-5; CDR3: CASSYSAPDTQYF
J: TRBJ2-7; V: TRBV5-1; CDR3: CASSYVAGGTYEQYF
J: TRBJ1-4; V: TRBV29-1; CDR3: CSGPKDRGQEKLFF
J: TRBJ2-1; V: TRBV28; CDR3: CASSPQTSSSYNEQFF
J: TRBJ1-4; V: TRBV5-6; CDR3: CASSPQGPNEKLFF
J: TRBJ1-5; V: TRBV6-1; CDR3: CAPPAQVAQPQHF
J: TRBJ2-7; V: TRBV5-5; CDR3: CASSFRDRGRLAGVSRYEQYF
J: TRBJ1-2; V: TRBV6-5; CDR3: CASSYSLEGMWGYTF
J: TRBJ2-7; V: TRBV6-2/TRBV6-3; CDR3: CASSARTFGQYF
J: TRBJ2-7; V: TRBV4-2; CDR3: CASSQGPASGQDEQYF
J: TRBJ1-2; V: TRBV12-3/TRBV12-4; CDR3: CASSSYRSGTESGYTF
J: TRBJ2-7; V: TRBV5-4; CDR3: CASSWNRGDEQYF
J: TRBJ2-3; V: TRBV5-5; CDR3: CASSLTSGNSDTQYF
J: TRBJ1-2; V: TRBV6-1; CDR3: CASSHKPGQLLDGYTF
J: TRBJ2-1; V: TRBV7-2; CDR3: CASSLVYEQFF
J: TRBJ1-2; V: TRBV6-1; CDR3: CASTIFQGANYGYTF
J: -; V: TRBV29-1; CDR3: CSVETSGVYEQYF
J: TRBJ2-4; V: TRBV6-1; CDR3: CASRDREGLFDKNIQYF
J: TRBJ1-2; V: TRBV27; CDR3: CASSLVGSGIVGYTF
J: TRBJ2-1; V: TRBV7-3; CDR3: CACSRDYQYNEQFF
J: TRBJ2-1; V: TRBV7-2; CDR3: CASSWAAGGPGYKEQFF
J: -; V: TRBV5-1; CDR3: CASSLGPGGIDEQYF
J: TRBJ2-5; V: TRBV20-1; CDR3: CSARSVRVGETQYF
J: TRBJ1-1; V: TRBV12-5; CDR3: CASGLGEDKAFF
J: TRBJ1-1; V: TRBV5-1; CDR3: CASSLGIMILRGNTEAFF
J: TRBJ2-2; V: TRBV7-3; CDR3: CASSLGSNTGELFF
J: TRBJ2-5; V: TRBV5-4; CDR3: CASSLVGTEETQYF
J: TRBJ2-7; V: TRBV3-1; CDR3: CASSQGSSTYEQYF
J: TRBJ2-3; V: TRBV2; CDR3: CASGGGGLAKADTQYF
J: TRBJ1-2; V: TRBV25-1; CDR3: CASSESSGLDYGYTF
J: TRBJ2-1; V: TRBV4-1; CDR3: CASSQDGGDYNEQFF
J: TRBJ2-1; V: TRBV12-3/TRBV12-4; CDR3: CASSFVSGSSYNEQFF
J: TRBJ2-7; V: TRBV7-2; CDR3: CASRLGGEWAEQYF
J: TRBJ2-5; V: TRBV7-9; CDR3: CASSLTGVAGVYNEQYF
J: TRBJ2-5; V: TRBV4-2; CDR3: CASSPAAGTTYQETQYF
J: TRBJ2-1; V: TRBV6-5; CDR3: CASSSPKVYNEQFF
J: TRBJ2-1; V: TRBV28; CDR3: CASRPPGLVLDEQFF
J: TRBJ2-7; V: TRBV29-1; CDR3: CSVSKGQRSYEQYF
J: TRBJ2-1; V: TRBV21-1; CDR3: CASSTNSNEQFF
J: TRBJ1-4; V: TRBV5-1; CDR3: CASSPQPTTNEKLFF